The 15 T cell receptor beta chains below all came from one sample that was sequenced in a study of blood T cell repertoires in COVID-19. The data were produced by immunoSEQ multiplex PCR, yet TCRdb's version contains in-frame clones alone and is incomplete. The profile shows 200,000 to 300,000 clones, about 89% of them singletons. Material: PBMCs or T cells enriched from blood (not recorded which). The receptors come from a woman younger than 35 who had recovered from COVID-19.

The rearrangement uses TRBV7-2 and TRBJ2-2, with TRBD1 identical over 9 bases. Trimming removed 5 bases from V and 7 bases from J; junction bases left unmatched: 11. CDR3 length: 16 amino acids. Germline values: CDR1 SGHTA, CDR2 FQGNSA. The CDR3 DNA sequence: TGTGCCAGCAGCCCAAGGCAGGACAGGGGTGGCGGGGAGCTGTTTTTT. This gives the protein CASSPRQDRGGGELFF. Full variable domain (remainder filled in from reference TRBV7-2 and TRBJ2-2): GAGVSQSPSNKVTEKGKDVELRCDPISGHTALYWYRQSLGQGLEFLIYFQGNSAPDKSGLPSDRFSAERTGGSVSTLTIQRTQQEDSAVYLCASSPRQDRGGGELFFGEGSRLTVL.

Here the CDR3 reads CASSLDSLNTGELFF. The CDR3 DNA is TGCGCCAGCAGCTTGGATAGCCTTAACACCGGGGAGCTGTTTTTT. V and J are TRBV5-1 and TRBJ2-2; no reliable D call. The V and J ends lost 0 bases and 2 bases respectively, with 8 bases between them. The CDR3 runs 15 residues. Germline loops: CDR1 SGHRS, CDR2 YFSETQ.

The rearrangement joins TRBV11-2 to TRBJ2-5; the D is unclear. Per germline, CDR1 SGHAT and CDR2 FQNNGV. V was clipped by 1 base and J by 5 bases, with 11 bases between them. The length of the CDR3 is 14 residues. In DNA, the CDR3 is TGTGCCAGCAGCTTAGCGTCGGGTGGCGAGACCCAGTACTTC. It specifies CASSLASGGETQYF.

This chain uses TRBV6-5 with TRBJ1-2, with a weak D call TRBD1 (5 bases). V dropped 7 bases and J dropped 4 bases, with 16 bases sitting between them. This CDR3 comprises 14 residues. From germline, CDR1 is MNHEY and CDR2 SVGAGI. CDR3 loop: CASTDIGAGYGYTF. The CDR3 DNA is TGTGCCAGCACCGACATAGGGGCCGGCTATGGCTACACCTTC.

The CDR3 loop reads CASSLPTAGPSPLHF. DNA of the CDR3: TGTGCCAGCAGCCTTCCGACCGCGGGGCCTTCACCCCTCCACTTT. The chain links TRBV6-2 or TRBV6-3 to TRBJ1-6; D is perhaps TRBD1 (5 bases). Germline loops: CDR1 MNHEY, CDR2 SVGEGT. The CDR3 sequence is 15 residues long. V shed 6 bases and J shed 9 bases, with 18 bases lying between them.

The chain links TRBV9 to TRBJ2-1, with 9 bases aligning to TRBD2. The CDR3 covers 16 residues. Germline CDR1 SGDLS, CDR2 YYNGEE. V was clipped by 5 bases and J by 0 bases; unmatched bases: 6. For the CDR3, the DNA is TGTGCCAGCAGTCGAAGCGGGGGGAGCTCCTACAATGAGCAGTTCTTC. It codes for CASSRSGGSSYNEQFF.

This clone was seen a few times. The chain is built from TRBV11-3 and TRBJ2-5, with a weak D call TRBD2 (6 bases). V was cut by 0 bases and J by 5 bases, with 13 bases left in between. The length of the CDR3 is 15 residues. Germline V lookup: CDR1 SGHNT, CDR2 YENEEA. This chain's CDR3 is CASSLDREPFETQYF. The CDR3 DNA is TGTGCCAGCAGCTTAGATCGGGAGCCTTTCGAGACCCAGTACTTC.

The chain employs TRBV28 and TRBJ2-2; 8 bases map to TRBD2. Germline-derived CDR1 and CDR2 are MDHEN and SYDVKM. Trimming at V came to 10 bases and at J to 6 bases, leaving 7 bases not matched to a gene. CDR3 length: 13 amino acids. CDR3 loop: CATWTSWAGELFF. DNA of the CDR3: TGTGCCACCTGGACTAGCTGGGCCGGGGAGCTGTTTTTT.

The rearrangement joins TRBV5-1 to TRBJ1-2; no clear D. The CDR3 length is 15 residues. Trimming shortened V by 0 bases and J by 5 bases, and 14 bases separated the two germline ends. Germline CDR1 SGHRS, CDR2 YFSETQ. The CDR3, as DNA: TGCGCCAGCAGCTTGGACCCGACATCGCGTTATGGCTACACCTTC. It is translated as CASSLDPTSRYGYTF.

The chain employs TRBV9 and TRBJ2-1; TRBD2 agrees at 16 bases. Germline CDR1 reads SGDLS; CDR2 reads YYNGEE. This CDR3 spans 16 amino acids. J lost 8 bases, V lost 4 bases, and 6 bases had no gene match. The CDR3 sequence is CASSPQGTSGRDEQFF. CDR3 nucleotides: TGTGCCAGCAGCCCCCAAGGGACTAGCGGGAGGGATGAGCAGTTCTTC.

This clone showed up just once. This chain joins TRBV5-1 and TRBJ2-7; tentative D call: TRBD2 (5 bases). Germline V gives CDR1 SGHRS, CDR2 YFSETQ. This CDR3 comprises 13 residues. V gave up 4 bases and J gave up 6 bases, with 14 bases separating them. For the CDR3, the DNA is TGCGCCAGCAGCCGAGAGGGTTCTGGCGAGCAGTACTTC. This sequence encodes CASSREGSGEQYF.

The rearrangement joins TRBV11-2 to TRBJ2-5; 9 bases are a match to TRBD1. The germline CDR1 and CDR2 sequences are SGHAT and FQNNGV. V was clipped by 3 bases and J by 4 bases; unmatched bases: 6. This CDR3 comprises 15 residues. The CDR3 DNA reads TGTGCCAGCAGCTTTACATCGGGACAGGGAGAGACCCAGTACTTC. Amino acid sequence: CASSFTSGQGETQYF.

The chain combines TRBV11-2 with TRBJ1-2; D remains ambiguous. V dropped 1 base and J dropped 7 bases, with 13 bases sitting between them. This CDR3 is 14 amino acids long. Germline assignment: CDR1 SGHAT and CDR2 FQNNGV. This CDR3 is CASSLVAPGGGYTF. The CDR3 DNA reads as TGTGCCAGCAGCTTAGTTGCCCCCGGCGGTGGCTACACCTTC.

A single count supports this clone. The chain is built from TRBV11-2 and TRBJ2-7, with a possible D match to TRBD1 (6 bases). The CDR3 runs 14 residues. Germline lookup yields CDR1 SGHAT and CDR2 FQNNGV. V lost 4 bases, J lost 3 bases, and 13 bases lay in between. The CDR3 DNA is TGTGCCAGCAGCTGGGCAGGGGAATACTACGAGCAGTACTTC. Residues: CASSWAGEYYEQYF.

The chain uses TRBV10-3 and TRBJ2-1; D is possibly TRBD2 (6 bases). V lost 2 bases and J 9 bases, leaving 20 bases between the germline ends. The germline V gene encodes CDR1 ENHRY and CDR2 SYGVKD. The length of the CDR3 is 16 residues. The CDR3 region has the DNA TGTGCCATCAGTGAGGGGGACTCCCAGGATGGTTTTGAGCAGTTCTTC. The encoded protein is CAISEGDSQDGFEQFF.